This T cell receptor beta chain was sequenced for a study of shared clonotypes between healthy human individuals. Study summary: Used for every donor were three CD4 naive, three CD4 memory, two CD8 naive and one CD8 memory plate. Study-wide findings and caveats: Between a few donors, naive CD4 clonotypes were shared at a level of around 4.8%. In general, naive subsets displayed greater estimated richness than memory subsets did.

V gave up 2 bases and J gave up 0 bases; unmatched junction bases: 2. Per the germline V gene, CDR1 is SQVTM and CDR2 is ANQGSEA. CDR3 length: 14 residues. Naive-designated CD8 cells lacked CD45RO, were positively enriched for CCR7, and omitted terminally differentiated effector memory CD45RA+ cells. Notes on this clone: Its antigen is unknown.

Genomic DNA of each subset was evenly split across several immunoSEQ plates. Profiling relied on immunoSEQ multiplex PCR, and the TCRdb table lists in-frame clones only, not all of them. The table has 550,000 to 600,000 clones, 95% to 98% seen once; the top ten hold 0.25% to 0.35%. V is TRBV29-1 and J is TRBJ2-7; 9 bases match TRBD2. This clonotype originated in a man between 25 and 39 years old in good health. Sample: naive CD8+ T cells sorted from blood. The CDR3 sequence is CSVERSGSSYEQYF. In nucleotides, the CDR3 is TGCAGCGTTGAACGTAGCGGGAGCTCCTACGAGCAGTACTTC.